This T cell receptor beta chain emerged from a study of cytomegalovirus exposure and HLA in healthy donors. Findings and caveats of the study: Altogether, 150 to 200 TCR beta chains were recorded as cytomegalovirus-associated. The tendency of first-cohort TCR clusters to co-occur in the 120 validation repertoires was the finding of a later analysis. CMV antigen specificity of three CMV-associated chains was confirmed in vitro.

TCRdb keeps only in-frame clones here, not all; method: immunoSEQ multiplex PCR. The sample contains roughly 270,000 clones, approximately 87% of which appear only once. Germline lookup yields CDR1 SGHVS and CDR2 FQNEAQ. The CDR3 is 16 residues long. Trimming stripped 5 bases from V and 5 bases from J, with 19 bases between. The donors belonged to the approximately 120-subject validation cohort, separate from the roughly 710-subject first cohort. This clone was detected only once. Antigen: not known. Sequencing input: PBMCs. The receptor comes from a woman between 18 and 29 years old in good health and CMV-seronegative. The gene calls are TRBV7-8 and TRBJ2-1; perhaps TRBD2 as D (6 bases). The CDR3 coding sequence is TGTGCCAGCAGCACCCTGAGCGGGCGTTTAAACAATGAGCAGTTCTTC. Its protein product is CASSTLSGRLNNEQFF. The complete variable domain, with remaining parts taken from reference TRBV7-8 and TRBJ2-1, reads GAGVSQSPRYKVAKRGQDVALRCDPISGHVSLFWYQQALGQGPEFLTYFQNEAQLDKSGLPSDRFFAERPEGSVSTLKIQRTQQEDSAVYLCASSTLSGRLNNEQFFGPGTRLTVL.